The 14 T cell receptor beta chains listed next were all sequenced from one sample in a study of PD-1 and CTLA-4 blockade in melanoma. The assay was immunoSEQ multiplex PCR, and TCRdb's table has in-frame clones only and misses some. The sample lists about 15,000 clones, about two thirds occurring once. The source was CD8+ T cells from peripheral blood, collected from a patient given anti-PD-1 treatment. The source of these receptors is a human donor with melanoma.

The J gene is TRBJ2-7, the V gene TRBV2; TRBD1 matches 8 bases. Germline CDR1 is SNHLY and CDR2 is FYNNEI. Trimming at V came to 10 bases and at J to 6 bases, leaving 14 bases not matched to a gene. The CDR3 is 14 residues long. The chain's CDR3 is CATNPRQGAGEQYF. The CDR3 coding sequence is TGTGCCACCAACCCCCGCCAGGGGGCTGGCGAGCAGTACTTC.

The gene calls are TRBV11-3 and TRBJ1-1; 9 positions agree with TRBD1. Germline lookup yields CDR1 SGHNT and CDR2 YENEEA. The V segment lost 2 bases and the J segment 1 base; nucleotides outside the gene matches: 2. This CDR3 region has 15 residues. The CDR3 spells CASSLRTGANTEAFF. Written as DNA, the CDR3 is TGTGCCAGCAGCTTACGGACAGGGGCGAACACTGAAGCTTTCTTT. Based on the CDR3 plus reference TRBV11-3 and TRBJ1-1, the full variable domain is EAGVVQSPRYKIIEKKQPVAFWCNPISGHNTLYWYLQNLGQGPELLIRYENEEAVDDSQLPKDRFSAERLKGVDSTLKIQPAELGDSAVYLCASSLRTGANTEAFFGQGTRLTVV.

Concerning this clone: The same CDR3 can be traced to other DNA sequences in this sample. The chain uses TRBV2 and TRBJ1-2; D is unresolved. Germline V lookup: CDR1 SNHLY, CDR2 FYNNEI. The CDR3 sequence is 8 residues long. Between the trimmed V and J ends, which lost 6 bases and 8 bases, there was a span of 1 base. CDR3 in amino acids: CASRGYTF. For the CDR3, the DNA is TGTGCCAGCAGAGGCTACACCTTC.

The V call is TRBV3-1 (or the pseudogene TRBV3-2), the J call TRBJ2-5, with 11 bases fitting TRBD2. V lost 4 bases to trimming and J lost 3 bases; unmatched junction nucleotides: 7. CDR1 is LGHDT and CDR2 is YNNKEL in the germline V gene (reference sequence). This CDR3 is 16 amino acids long. DNA for the CDR3: TGTGCCAGCAGCCCGACTAGCGGGGACCCAGAAGAGACCCAGTACTTC. Translating it yields CASSPTSGDPEETQYF.

The rearrangement links TRBV29-1 to TRBJ2-2; D uncertain. The ends were cut back, 1 base at V and 1 base at J, with 7 bases in the middle. The CDR3 sequence is 14 residues long. The germline V gene encodes CDR1 SQVTM and CDR2 ANQGSEA. CDR3 bases: TGCAGCGTTGAAGTCGGTTGGAACACCGGGGAGCTGTTTTTT. Protein: CSVEVGWNTGELFF.

The chain has TRBV9 and TRBJ2-1; the match to TRBD2 covers 9 bases. The ends lost 4 bases at V and 3 bases at J; junction bases unmatched: 8. The germline V gene encodes CDR1 SGDLS and CDR2 YYNGEE. This CDR3 has 16 amino acids. Here the CDR3 reads CASSPRQAGGYNEQFF. The CDR3 coding sequence is TGTGCCAGCAGCCCTCGCCAAGCGGGAGGCTACAATGAGCAGTTCTTC.

The rearrangement uses TRBV2 and TRBJ1-1; 8 bases agree with TRBD1. The CDR3 runs 13 residues. Germline V gene sequence: CDR1 SNHLY, CDR2 FYNNEI. The V segment lost 7 bases and the J segment 4 bases; nucleotides outside the gene matches: 5. The CDR3 protein is CASTGGVGTEAFF. In nucleotides, the CDR3 is TGTGCCAGCACAGGGGGCGTCGGCACTGAAGCTTTCTTT. Full variable domain (rest looked up from reference TRBV2 and TRBJ1-1): EPEVTQTPSHQVTQMGQEVILRCVPISNHLYFYWYRQILGQKVEFLVSFYNNEISEKSEIFDDQFSVERPDGSNFTLKIRSTKLEDSAMYFCASTGGVGTEAFFGQGTRLTVV.

The chain joins TRBV29-1 to TRBJ1-1, with a tentative D call TRBD1 (5 bases). Germline-derived CDR1 and CDR2 are SQVTM and ANQGSEA. This CDR3 is 14 amino acids long. The germline V and J ends were trimmed by 5 bases and 0 bases, with 13 bases remaining between them. The CDR3 loop reads CSVKMGLMNTEAFF. CDR3 nucleotide sequence: TGCAGCGTTAAGATGGGACTCATGAACACTGAAGCTTTCTTT.

On this clone itself: Other DNA sequences within the sample encode an identical CDR3. The chain joins TRBV11-3 to TRBJ2-1, with 7 bases lining up with TRBD1. The CDR3 consists of 13 residues. With V trimmed by 5 bases and J by 7 bases, 5 bases remained unmatched. From germline, CDR1 is SGHNT and CDR2 YENEEA. In DNA form, the CDR3 reads TGTGCCAGCAGCGTTGGGACAGTAAATGAGCAGTTCTTC. This encodes CASSVGTVNEQFF.

This clone showed up just a few times. The CDR3 is CASSWRGANTEAFF. CDR3 bases: TGCGCCAGCAGCTGGCGGGGTGCGAACACTGAAGCTTTCTTT. The gene calls are TRBV5-1 and TRBJ1-1; no firm D call. The CDR3 consists of 14 residues. With 3 bases removed from V and 1 base from J, the gap between germline ends came to 10 bases. Germline lookup yields CDR1 SGHRS and CDR2 YFSETQ.

The rearrangement joins TRBV5-5 to TRBJ1-2, with D uncertain. The CDR3 totals 16 residues. Deletions cut 0 bases from V and 3 bases from J, with 15 bases between. Germline assignment: CDR1 SGHKS and CDR2 YYEKEE (reference sequence). In nucleotides, the CDR3 is TGTGCCAGCAGCTTGGCCGGGGTGGGAACCGACTATGGCTACACCTTC. Protein sequence: CASSLAGVGTDYGYTF.

The chain has TRBV2 and TRBJ2-7; D not certain. Germline V CDR1 and CDR2: SNHLY, FYNNEI. The CDR3 has 12 amino acids. Trimming removed 8 bases from V and 5 bases from J, with 13 bases in between. For the CDR3, the DNA is TGTGCCAGCCAATCCGAGTTCGACGAGCAGTACTTC. Its protein product is CASQSEFDEQYF.

The chain uses TRBV7-2 and TRBJ2-7; D is perhaps TRBD2 (6 bases). This CDR3 has 13 amino acids. Germline assignment: CDR1 SGHTA and CDR2 FQGNSA. V dropped 3 bases and J dropped 5 bases, with 11 bases sitting between them. The CDR3 loop is CASSLQGLHEQYF. CDR3 DNA sequence: TGTGCCAGCAGCTTGCAGGGACTCCACGAGCAGTACTTC.

This clone occurred a few times. The rearrangement joins TRBV7-9 to TRBJ1-1; TRBD1 matches 10 bases. There are 18 residues in the CDR3. Germline V gives CDR1 SEHNR, CDR2 FQNEAQ (reference sequence). With V trimmed by 0 bases and J by 5 bases, 12 bases remained unmatched. In DNA form, the CDR3 reads TGTGCCAGCAGCTTAGCGTTCGGACAGGGGGGCGGATGGACTGAAGCTTTCTTT. Protein product: CASSLAFGQGGGWTEAFF.